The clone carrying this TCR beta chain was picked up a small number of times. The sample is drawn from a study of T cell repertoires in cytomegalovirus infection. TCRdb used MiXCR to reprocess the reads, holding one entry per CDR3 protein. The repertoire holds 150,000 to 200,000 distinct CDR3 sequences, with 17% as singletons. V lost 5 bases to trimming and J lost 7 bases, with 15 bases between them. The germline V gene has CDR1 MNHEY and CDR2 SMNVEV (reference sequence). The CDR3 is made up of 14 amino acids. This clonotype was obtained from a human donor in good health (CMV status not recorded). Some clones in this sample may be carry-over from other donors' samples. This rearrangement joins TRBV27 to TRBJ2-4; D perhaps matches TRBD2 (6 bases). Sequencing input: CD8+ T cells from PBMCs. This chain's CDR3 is CASSPRLGGNIQYF. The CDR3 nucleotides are TGTGCCAGCAGTCCCAGACTAGGAGGGAACATTCAGTACTTC.